The 28 T cell receptor beta chains presented below share a single source sample, sequenced in a study of CD8+CD57+ T cells in acquired aplastic anemia. All patients picked for sequencing had shown, by flow cytometry, an expansion of CD8+CD57+ cells. TCR beta VDJ and CDR3 profiles were obtained from a genomic DNA template. A single record per CDR3 protein comes from TCRdb applying MiXCR to the reads. The sample contains approximately 130,000 distinct CDR3 sequences, over 55% of which appear only once. The sequenced sample was sorted CD4+, CD8+, or CD8+CD57+ T cells (not recorded which) from PBMCs. These receptors were taken from a human donor with aplastic anemia.

The V and J genes are TRBV6-2 or TRBV6-3 and TRBJ1-2; possibly TRBD1 for D (5 bases). Germline V gene lookup returns CDR1 MNHEY and CDR2 SVGEGT. The V and J ends lost 7 bases and 7 bases respectively, with 19 bases between them. CDR3 length: 14 residues. The CDR3 DNA reads as TGTGCCAGCACCGACGGGGGAACAGCGCGTGGCTACACCTTC. Translated: CASTDGGTARGYTF.

This clonotype was found many times. The V gene is TRBV7-2, the J gene TRBJ1-1, with D possibly TRBD1 on 5 matching bases. CDR1 is SGHTA, CDR2 FQGNSA, per germline. The CDR3 runs to 13 residues. Between the trimmed V and J ends, which lost 4 bases and 5 bases, there was a span of 11 bases. CDR3 sequence: CASSSGQRTEAFF. The CDR3 nucleotides read TGTGCCAGCAGCTCAGGGCAACGAACTGAAGCTTTCTTT.

The chain couples TRBV5-1 to TRBJ2-2; TRBD1 matches at 8 bases. The CDR3 is 14 residues long. Germline-derived CDR1 and CDR2 are SGHRS and YFSETQ. Trimming took 4 bases from V and 3 from J; bases not matched to a gene: 2. In DNA form, the CDR3 reads TGCGCCAGCAGCCCACAGGGGGACACCGGGGAGCTGTTTTTT. Its translation: CASSPQGDTGELFF.

The V gene is TRBV24-1, the J gene TRBJ1-5; D perhaps matches TRBD1 (5 bases). Germline-derived CDR1 and CDR2 are KGHDR and SFDVKD. Trimming took off 7 bases at V and 6 bases at J, with 12 bases between the two ends. This CDR3 has 13 amino acids. The CDR3: CATRGGSSQPQHF. The CDR3 DNA reads as TGTGCCACCAGGGGGGGGTCGAGTCAGCCCCAGCATTTT.

This clonotype was counted ten times or more. The chain couples TRBV24-1 to TRBJ1-1; D remains unclear. V gave up 3 bases and J gave up 6 bases, with 10 bases separating them. CDR1 KGHDR and CDR2 SFDVKD come from the germline V gene. The CDR3 covers 13 residues. The CDR3 region has the DNA TGTGCCACCAGTGATACGGATGGGCCTGAAGCTTTCTTT. Translation: CATSDTDGPEAFF.

The table lists this clonotype with many counts. This chain uses TRBV6-1 with TRBJ2-1; possibly TRBD1 or TRBD2 for D (5 bases each). The V end was cut by 6 bases, the J end by 6 bases, with 18 bases between. Germline lookup yields CDR1 MNHNS and CDR2 SASEGT. The length of the CDR3 is 15 residues. CDR3 DNA sequence: TGTGCCAGCAGGCTACTAGAGGCAGGGCTCAATGAGCAGTTCTTC. Protein sequence: CASRLLEAGLNEQFF.

This clonotype showed up many times. V usage is TRBV18 and J usage is TRBJ2-3; maybe TRBD2 (5 bases). This CDR3 contains 13 residues. Trimming removed 4 bases at V and 2 bases at J, with 7 bases between. Germline assignment: CDR1 KGHSH and CDR2 LQKENI. The CDR3 sequence: CASSREYTDTQYF. The CDR3 bases are TGTGCCAGCTCACGGGAGTACACAGATACGCAGTATTTT.

This clonotype was detected many times. CDR3 in DNA: TGTGCCAGCAGCATATCTGTTAGCAATCAGCCCCAGCATTTT. Its translation is CASSISVSNQPQHF. The J gene is TRBJ1-5, the V gene TRBV2; no firm D call. The V end was cut by 6 bases, the J end by 0 bases, with 9 bases between. CDR1 and CDR2 (germline): SNHLY, FYNNEI. This CDR3 is built from 14 residues.

This clonotype was seen many times. The chain links TRBV5-6 to TRBJ2-5; 7 nucleotides align to TRBD1. The CDR3 is 17 amino acids. After removal of 1 base from V and 5 bases from J, the junction contained 14 bases not matched to a gene. The germline V gene encodes CDR1 SGHDT and CDR2 YYEEEE. CDR3 sequence (DNA): TGTGCCAGCAGCTTGTTCGCGGAAGGGGGCTTGAAGGAGACCCAGTACTTC. Residues: CASSLFAEGGLKETQYF. Full variable domain (outside the CDR3, taken from reference TRBV5-6 and TRBJ2-5): DAGVTQSPTHLIKTRGQQVTLRCSPKSGHDTVSWYQQALGQGPQFIFQYYEEEERQRGNFPDRFSGHQFPNYSSELNVNALLLGDSALYLCASSLFAEGGLKETQYFGPGTRLLVL.

This clonotype was picked up a small number of times. CDR3 DNA: TGTGCCACCATGTGTCGGGAAGTGAACACTGAAGCTTTCTTT. It specifies CATMCREVNTEAFF. V and J are TRBV24-1 and TRBJ1-1; D is ambiguous. Germline CDR1 KGHDR, CDR2 SFDVKD. This CDR3 is built from 14 residues. Trimming shortened V by 8 bases and J by 0 bases, and 12 bases separated the two germline ends.

V usage is TRBV2 and J usage is TRBJ1-6; a weak D match, TRBD1 (5 bases). Trimming removed 3 bases from V and 9 bases from J, with 9 bases in between. The CDR3 sequence is 13 residues long. CDR1 and CDR2 from the germline V gene are SNHLY and FYNNEI. CDR3 DNA: TGTGCCAGCAGTGACAGGGAGGGTTCACCCCTCCACTTT. It yields the protein CASSDREGSPLHF.

The chain carries TRBV29-1 and TRBJ2-7; no clear D gene. CDR1 and CDR2 from the germline V gene are SQVTM and ANQGSEA. Deletions cut 6 bases from V and 2 bases from J, with 11 bases between. The CDR3 extends over 12 amino acids. The CDR3 is CSVEVGPYEQYF. The CDR3 nucleotides are TGCAGCGTCGAGGTGGGTCCCTACGAGCAGTACTTC.

The chain carries TRBV7-2 and TRBJ1-1; the match to TRBD1 covers 8 bases. Germline V gives CDR1 SGHTA, CDR2 FQGNSA. After removal of 3 bases from V and 6 bases from J, the junction contained 9 bases not matched to a gene. CDR3 size: 15 residues. CDR3 residues: CASSFFGTGLSEAFF. The CDR3, as DNA: TGTGCCAGCAGCTTTTTTGGGACAGGCCTTTCTGAAGCTTTCTTT. Full variable domain (remainder filled in from reference TRBV7-2 and TRBJ1-1): GAGVSQSPSNKVTEKGKDVELRCDPISGHTALYWYRQSLGQGLEFLIYFQGNSAPDKSGLPSDRFSAERTGGSVSTLTIQRTQQEDSAVYLCASSFFGTGLSEAFFGQGTRLTVV.

This chain links TRBV5-1 with TRBJ2-1; D might be TRBD1 (6 bases). CDR1 SGHRS and CDR2 YFSETQ come from the germline V gene. The CDR3 sequence is 16 residues long. Trimming pared 3 bases from V and 5 bases from J, leaving 18 bases between. CDR3 loop: CASSSPMTGLNNEQFF. The CDR3, as DNA: TGCGCCAGCAGCTCGCCTATGACAGGTCTAAACAATGAGCAGTTCTTC.

This clonotype was seen more than once but under ten times. The genes are TRBV7-8 and TRBJ2-1; D is possibly TRBD1 (6 bases). V was clipped by 6 bases and J by 6 bases, with 9 bases between them. The CDR3 runs 12 residues. In germline, CDR1 is SGHVS, CDR2 FQNEAQ. CDR3 bases: TGTGCCAGCAGTCAACAGGGCAATGAGCAGTTCTTC. This encodes CASSQQGNEQFF.

This clonotype showed up just once. The gene calls are TRBV29-1 and TRBJ1-2, with 9 bases identical to TRBD1. The germline V gene has CDR1 SQVTM and CDR2 ANQGSEA. The CDR3 runs to 12 residues. V gave up 4 bases and J gave up 6 bases; unmatched junction bases: 3. As DNA, the CDR3 is TGCAGCGTTGGGACAGGGGAGAATGGCTACACCTTC. Translating it yields CSVGTGENGYTF. Variable domain in full (rest from reference TRBV29-1 and TRBJ1-2): SAVISQKPSRDICQRGTSLTIQCQVDSQVTMMFWYRQQPGQSLTLIATANQGSEATYESGFVIDKFPISRPNLTFSTLTVSNMSPEDSSIYLCSVGTGENGYTFGSGTRLTVV.

With respect to this clonotype: Sequence at one end of the junction differs from germline and may be a read error. V usage is TRBV10-2 and J usage is TRBJ2-1; D is undetermined. Looked up from germline, CDR1 is WSHSY and CDR2 is SAAADI. The CDR3 contains 12 residues. The CDR3 DNA reads as TGCGCCAGCAGAGATCCTGATGTCCCACAGCTCTTC. The encoded protein is CASRDPDVPQLF.

There are many counts of this clonotype. The chain has TRBV4-1 and TRBJ2-1, with D perhaps matching TRBD1 or TRBD2 (5 bases each). V was pared by 3 bases and J by 4 bases, with 13 bases between. The CDR3 has 15 residues. CDR1 and CDR2 from the germline V gene are MGHRA and YSYEKL. CDR3 amino acids: CASSHRDGLYNEQFF. The DNA for the CDR3 is TGCGCCAGCAGCCATAGGGACGGGTTGTACAATGAGCAGTTCTTC.

This chain connects TRBV5-1 to TRBJ2-3; TRBD2 aligns across 8 bases. The germline CDR1 and CDR2 sequences are SGHRS and YFSETQ. The CDR3 covers 15 residues. J gave up 0 bases and V 0 bases, and 0 bases lay outside the gene matches. This chain's CDR3 is CASSLERGSTDTQYF. The CDR3, as DNA: TGCGCCAGCAGCTTGGAGCGGGGGAGCACAGATACGCAGTATTTT.

This chain links TRBV10-3 with TRBJ2-5; D uncertain. The CDR3 spans 13 residues. Per the germline V gene, CDR1 is ENHRY and CDR2 is SYGVKD. V was clipped by 4 bases and J by 2 bases, with 8 bases between them. CDR3 DNA: TGTGCCATCAGTGTGACGGAACAAGAGACCCAGTACTTC. Amino acid sequence: CAISVTEQETQYF.

CDR3 residues: CSARGDRDSDQPQHF. CDR3 sequence (DNA): TGCAGTGCTAGAGGGGACAGGGACAGTGATCAGCCCCAGCATTTT. The chain links TRBV20-1 to TRBJ1-5; 9 positions agree with TRBD1. Per germline, CDR1 DFQATT and CDR2 SNEGSKA (reference sequence). The CDR3 is 15 residues long. V gave up 1 base and J gave up 5 bases; unmatched junction bases: 6.

The chain combines TRBV7-2 with TRBJ2-1; 7 bases are a match to TRBD2. The CDR3 is 11 amino acids. After removal of 7 bases from V and 7 bases from J, the junction contained 1 base not matched to a gene. Germline CDR1 SGHTA, CDR2 FQGNSA. This CDR3 reads CASKLANEQFF. The CDR3 DNA reads as TGTGCCAGCAAACTAGCGAATGAGCAGTTCTTC.

The chain carries TRBV6-2 or TRBV6-3 and TRBJ1-6, with 7 bases that match TRBD1. Germline V gene data show CDR1 as MNHEY and CDR2 as SVGEGT. This CDR3 spans 20 amino acids. Losses at the gene ends were 2 bases for V and 0 bases for J; bases not matched to a gene: 13. The DNA for the CDR3 is TGTGCCAGCAGTTACCTTTCGAGACAGGGAATGAGCTCCTATAATTCACCCCTCCACTTT. It translates to CASSYLSRQGMSSYNSPLHF.

This clonotype was counted ten times or more. The V and J genes are TRBV4-3 and TRBJ2-7; TRBD1 agrees at 11 bases. CDR1 is LGHNA, CDR2 YSLEER, per germline. V shed 3 bases, J shed 5 bases, and the junction held 6 bases outside the gene matches. This CDR3 spans 15 amino acids. The CDR3 sequence is CASSQGQGVFDEQYF. DNA of the CDR3: TGCGCCAGCAGCCAGGGACAGGGGGTGTTTGACGAGCAGTACTTC.

In nucleotides, the CDR3 is TGCGCCAGCAGCAGGAGAACAGGGGAAGAGACCCAGTACTTC. It is translated as CASSRRTGEETQYF. The J gene is TRBJ2-5, the V gene TRBV5-1; 7 positions agree with TRBD1. CDR1 SGHRS and CDR2 YFSETQ come from the germline V gene. The CDR3 contains 14 residues. V was pared by 4 bases and J by 3 bases, with 6 bases of the junction left unmatched.

This chain uses TRBV7-9 with TRBJ2-3; 8 bases line up with TRBD2. Germline assignment: CDR1 SEHNR and CDR2 FQNEAQ (reference sequence). CDR3 length equals 12 residues. With 4 bases clipped from V and 8 bases from J, the junction kept 2 bases outside the gene matches. The CDR3 loop reads CASSSAGGTQYF. CDR3 DNA: TGTGCCAGCAGCTCCGCGGGAGGTACGCAGTATTTT.

J is TRBJ2-7 and V is TRBV7-2; 10 nucleotides match TRBD2. The ends lost 2 bases at V and 5 bases at J; junction bases unmatched: 3. This CDR3 has 14 residues. CDR1 and CDR2 from the germline V gene are SGHTA and FQGNSA. The CDR3 sequence is CASSLWGLAHEQYF. CDR3 in DNA: TGTGCCAGCAGCTTATGGGGACTAGCGCACGAGCAGTACTTC.

This clonotype was detected only a few times. This chain uses TRBV2 with TRBJ2-3; D might be TRBD1 (7 bases). CDR3 size: 12 residues. Trimming removed 6 bases at V and 6 bases at J, with 10 bases between. CDR1 SNHLY and CDR2 FYNNEI come from the germline V gene. In DNA form, the CDR3 reads TGTGCCAGCAGGGCAGGGGGGGATACGCAGTATTTT. The encoded protein is CASRAGGDTQYF. The complete variable domain, with remaining parts taken from reference TRBV2 and TRBJ2-3, reads EPEVTQTPSHQVTQMGQEVILRCVPISNHLYFYWYRQILGQKVEFLVSFYNNEISEKSEIFDDQFSVERPDGSNFTLKIRSTKLEDSAMYFCASRAGGDTQYFGPGTRLTVL.